A selection of T cell receptor beta chains follows, all from one sample in a study of T-cell memory formation after mild COVID-19. TCRdb ran MiXCR on the 5' RACE reads and lists one entry per CDR3 protein. Of about 610,000 distinct CDR3 sequences listed, approximately 15% were seen once; the top ten hold about 8.1%. The specimen was PBMCs or a T cell subset sorted from them (not recorded which). The source is an adult woman who had mild COVID-19 (a few samples of this study predate the infection). Cell type and time point are not known. Both conserved end residues are trimmed from each CDR3. D genes are given only for firm matches. Clone size is stated in some rows and not others, as once, few, many or a class when expanded.

length: 13; D: .; V: TRBV5-5; size: .; J: TRBJ2-6; CDR3: ASSFAGPGANVLT
length: 14; D: TRBD1; V: TRBV3-1; size: .; J: TRBJ1-5; CDR3: ASSPGTGSGIQPQH
length: 12; D: .; V: TRBV2; size: .; J: TRBJ2-7; CDR3: ASTQEGGPYEQY
length: 9; D: .; V: TRBV20-1; size: few; J: TRBJ1-1; CDR3: SARGLIEAF
length: 16; D: .; V: TRBV7-8; size: many; J: TRBJ2-3; CDR3: ASSPRLGAAGSTDTQY
length: 15; D: .; V: TRBV25-1; size: few; J: TRBJ2-4; CDR3: ASSSLPPTETKNIQY
length: 13; D: .; V: TRBV9; size: few; J: TRBJ1-2; CDR3: ASSEGPWQGNGYT
length: 11; D: TRBD2; V: TRBV30; size: .; J: TRBJ2-1; CDR3: AGSGNLYNEQF
length: 13; D: TRBD1; V: TRBV24-1; size: .; J: TRBJ1-2; CDR3: ATSDSYRGMSGYT
length: 12; D: .; V: TRBV5-1; size: few; J: TRBJ2-3; CDR3: ASRWQGKADTQY
length: 14; D: TRBD2; V: TRBV5-1; size: few; J: TRBJ2-1; CDR3: ASVRYTGGSYNEQF
length: 14; D: .; V: TRBV6-6; size: .; J: TRBJ1-5; CDR3: ASSYGGIGSNQPQH
length: 13; D: TRBD2; V: TRBV11-2; size: .; J: TRBJ2-3; CDR3: ASRRLAGMEDTQY
length: 11; D: .; V: TRBV12-3/TRBV12-4; size: .; J: TRBJ2-1; CDR3: ASSLLQGNEQF
length: 14; D: .; V: TRBV5-1; size: many; J: TRBJ1-3; CDR3: ASREGSSTSGNTIY
length: 13; D: .; V: TRBV13; size: .; J: TRBJ1-1; CDR3: ASSLGGALYTEAF
length: 13; D: .; V: TRBV18; size: .; J: TRBJ1-2; CDR3: ASSPLKADNYGYT
length: 16; D: TRBD1; V: TRBV29-1; size: few; J: TRBJ2-7; CDR3: SVEGSVDRTGAPYEQY
length: 10; D: .; V: TRBV5-1; size: few; J: TRBJ2-7; CDR3: ASSSGQYEQY
length: 11; D: .; V: TRBV12-3/TRBV12-4; size: few; J: TRBJ1-5; CDR3: ASSLRQNQPQH
length: 11; D: TRBD1; V: TRBV29-1; size: .; J: TRBJ1-1; CDR3: SGLGGLDTEAF
length: 14; D: TRBD1; V: TRBV6-5; size: .; J: TRBJ1-1; CDR3: ASSYFAGQGKTEAF
length: 9; D: .; V: TRBV20-1; size: .; J: TRBJ1-1; CDR3: SARPDRRPF
length: 11; D: .; V: TRBV10-3; size: .; J: TRBJ2-1; CDR3: AISESTYNEQF
length: 13; D: .; V: TRBV12-3/TRBV12-4; size: .; J: TRBJ1-2; CDR3: ASYDRGQLNYGYT
length: 12; D: TRBD2; V: TRBV29-1; size: .; J: TRBJ2-7; CDR3: SVEDPSGSGEQY
length: 12; D: .; V: TRBV9; size: .; J: TRBJ2-7; CDR3: ASSVRAGSEEQY
length: 13; D: .; V: TRBV7-2; size: .; J: TRBJ2-5; CDR3: ASSRGGGRGETQY
length: 13; D: TRBD2; V: TRBV7-2; size: .; J: TRBJ2-7; CDR3: ASSSGLAGVSEQY
length: 10; D: .; V: TRBV2; size: .; J: TRBJ2-2; CDR3: AGSWDTGELF
length: 13; D: .; V: TRBV6-6; size: few; J: TRBJ2-2; CDR3: ASSYGRANTGELF
length: 11; D: .; V: TRBV25-1; size: .; J: TRBJ2-5; CDR3: ASSEFRQETQY
length: 12; D: TRBD2; V: TRBV10-3; size: few; J: TRBJ2-1; CDR3: AIKETEGGNEQF
length: 13; D: .; V: TRBV4-3; size: few; J: TRBJ1-2; CDR3: ASSRTSEESYGYT
length: 12; D: .; V: TRBV4-2; size: .; J: TRBJ2-7; CDR3: ASRRDPNQYEQY
length: 13; D: .; V: TRBV7-6; size: .; J: TRBJ2-1; CDR3: ASSQREEWYNEQF
length: 11; D: .; V: TRBV20-1; size: .; J: TRBJ2-5; CDR3: SASSGRFGTQY